These T cell receptor beta chains were read from a single sample in a study of cytomegalovirus exposure and HLA in healthy donors. The method was immunoSEQ multiplex PCR; TCRdb's version includes in-frame clones alone and lacks a portion of them. The repertoire consists of approximately 160,000 clones, with roughly 79% occurring once and the leading ten covering less than 2%. The sample taken for sequencing was PBMCs. These receptors all come from a middle-aged man in good health and CMV-seronegative. The CDR3 runs from the conserved cysteine through the conserved F or W. A D gene is named only where the DNA matches it firmly. The size entry is marked missing in some rows and otherwise reads once, few, many or a size class.

d_call j_call clone_size v_call cdr3_aa cdr3_nt
TRBD2 TRBJ2-3 few TRBV7-9 CASRRLAGGPGTDTQYF TGTGCCAGTCGGAGACTAGCGGGAGGGCCGGGGACAGATACGCAGTATTTT
- TRBJ1-2 - TRBV6-4 CASSDGGHGYTF TGTGCCAGCAGTGACGGTGGGCATGGCTACACCTTC
TRBD2 TRBJ2-1 - TRBV10-3 CAISDLAGAYNEQFF TGTGCCATCAGTGACCTAGCGGGGGCCTACAATGAGCAGTTCTTC
TRBD1 TRBJ1-4 - TRBV2 CASSETGVNEKLFF TGTGCCAGCAGTGAGACAGGGGTTAATGAAAAACTGTTTTTT
- TRBJ1-4 - TRBV28 CASSLGGSEKLFF TGTGCCAGCAGTTTGGGGGGTAGTGAAAAACTGTTTTTT
- TRBJ1-5 - TRBV28 CASSLRGSQPQHF TGTGCCAGCAGTTTGCGGGGGTCTCAGCCCCAGCATTTT
TRBD2 TRBJ2-7 - TRBV5-1 CASSRFSGSADEQYF TGCGCCAGCAGTCGTTTTAGCGGGAGTGCCGACGAGCAGTACTTC
TRBD1 TRBJ1-4 - TRBV18 CASSLDRVVEKLFF TGTGCCAGCTCATTGGACAGGGTGGTCGAAAAACTGTTTTTT
TRBD1 TRBJ2-4 - TRBV19 CASSPGTGWNIQYF TGTGCCAGTAGTCCCGGGACAGGGTGGAACATTCAGTACTTC
- TRBJ1-1 few TRBV5-1 CASSSGVQGGGRAFF TGCGCCAGCAGCTCTGGCGTACAGGGAGGGGGTAGAGCTTTCTTT
- TRBJ2-2 - TRBV6-6 CASSYSSARTGELFF TGTGCCAGCAGTTACTCGAGTGCGAGGACCGGGGAGCTGTTTTTT
- TRBJ1-4 - TRBV9 CASSVVAPGDEKLFF TGTGCCAGCAGCGTAGTCGCGCCCGGGGATGAAAAACTGTTTTTT
- TRBJ2-1 - TRBV9 CASSRAIYNEQFF TGTGCCAGCTCCAGGGCGATCTACAATGAGCAGTTCTTC
TRBD2 TRBJ2-5 - TRBV7-2 CASSLVVTSTKETQYF TGTGCCAGCAGCTTAGTAGTGACTAGCACCAAAGAGACCCAGTACTTC
TRBD1 TRBJ2-7 - TRBV7-9 CASSPRGTGVLYEQYF TGTGCCAGCAGCCCCCGCGGGACAGGGGTCCTCTACGAGCAGTACTTC
TRBD2 TRBJ2-5 - TRBV7-2 CASSLVSGRETQYF TGTGCCAGCAGCTTAGTTAGCGGGAGGGAGACCCAGTACTTC
TRBD1 TRBJ2-1 - TRBV28 CASRQTGGDEQFF TGTGCCAGCAGGCAGACAGGGGGCGATGAGCAGTTCTTC
TRBD1 TRBJ1-1 - TRBV6-6 CASRGQGAQNTEAFF TGTGCCAGCAGGGGTCAGGGGGCGCAAAACACTGAAGCTTTCTTT
- TRBJ1-4 - TRBV4-1 CASSQTGLNEKLFF TGCGCCAGCAGCCAGACAGGCCTTAATGAAAAACTGTTTTTT
TRBD2 TRBJ2-3 - TRBV5-6 CASSFGLAGLQGTQYF TGTGCCAGCAGCTTTGGACTAGCGGGCCTCCAAGGTACGCAGTATTTT
TRBD1 TRBJ2-7 - TRBV28 CASSLGQTYEQYF TGTGCCAGCAGTCTGGGACAGACCTACGAGCAGTACTTC
TRBD2 TRBJ2-1 - TRBV5-4 CASSLEWTSGRDEQFF TGTGCCAGCAGCTTGGAGTGGACTAGCGGGAGGGATGAGCAGTTCTTC
TRBD1 TRBJ1-1 - TRBV20-1 CSAATGSEAFF TGCAGTGCGGCGACAGGGTCTGAAGCTTTCTTT
- TRBJ1-4 - TRBV28 CASSRKGVRGEKLFF TGTGCCAGCAGTCGAAAGGGGGTAAGGGGTGAAAAACTGTTTTTT
TRBD2 TRBJ2-6 once TRBV5-4 CASSLGAGGEGANVLTF TGTGCCAGCAGCTTGGGGGCGGGAGGGGAAGGGGCCAACGTCCTGACTTTC
TRBD2 TRBJ2-6 - TRBV14 CASSGGTSGIVGANVLTF TGTGCCAGCTCGGGGGGGACTAGCGGGATAGTTGGGGCCAACGTCCTGACTTTC
- TRBJ2-3 - TRBV5-1 CASSPPAGATDTQYF TGCGCCAGCAGCCCCCCCGCGGGGGCCACAGATACGCAGTATTTT
TRBD1 TRBJ2-7 - TRBV28 CASSLPRDRAPYEQYF TGTGCCAGCAGTTTGCCTAGAGACAGGGCACCCTACGAGCAGTACTTC